Here is one TCR beta chain with its context. Data came from immunoSEQ multiplex PCR; TCRdb stores just in-frame clones and leaves some out. Among approximately 160,000 clones listed, around four fifths were seen once. This record comes from a study of blood T cell repertoires in COVID-19. Study as a whole: Samples of COVID-19 (acute and convalescent) were obtained from the United States, Italy and Spain. T cells, B-cell-depleted T cells, or PBMCs supplied cDNA or gDNA.

This CDR3 is built from 15 residues. The germline CDR1 and CDR2 sequences are MNHEY and SVGAGI. The trim removed 5 bases at V and 4 bases at J, leaving 7 bases unmatched. This clonotype originated in a woman over 75 with acute or convalescent COVID-19. The J gene is TRBJ1-5, the V gene TRBV6-5, with TRBD1 matching over 8 bases. What was sequenced was peripheral blood. CDR3 protein: CASSLQGAGNQPQHF. The CDR3 DNA follows: TGTGCCAGCAGTCTTCAGGGGGCAGGGAATCAGCCCCAGCATTTT.